These 24 T cell receptor beta chains were all obtained from the same sample, sequenced in a study of CD8 T cells in ankylosing spondylitis (dated by TCRdb to 2016 to 2017). Libraries came from 5' RACE. Sequencing instrument: Illumina HiSeq 2500. Using fastp trimming at Q25 and MiXCR clonotype assembly, TCRdb reanalyzed the public sequencing data and kept in-frame beta chains. Rows merge per CDR3 protein into single entries with the most common DNA and genes. Counted in this sample were 250,000 to 350,000 distinct CDR3 sequences; around 20% of them appeared once. Roughly 7.3% of the sample belongs to the ten largest clones. Sequences were obtained from blood, either unsorted or a sorted T cell fraction (not recorded which). Receptors were obtained from a male donor with ankylosing spondylitis or in good health (not recorded which).

The chain combines TRBV7-8 with TRBJ2-5; TRBD2 matches 10 bases. Germline assignment: CDR1 SGHVS and CDR2 FQNEAQ. The CDR3 extends over 17 amino acids. With V trimmed by 1 base and J by 5 bases, 10 bases remained unmatched. CDR3: CASSLGVGLAVRETQYF. The DNA of the CDR3 is TGTGCCAGCAGCTTAGGCGTCGGACTAGCGGTTAGGGAGACCCAGTACTTC.

V gene TRBV5-1 combines with J gene TRBJ2-1; 8 nucleotides agree with TRBD2. The V gene end was trimmed by 2 bases and the J gene end by 6 bases; junction bases not matched to a gene: 4. Germline CDR1 SGHRS, CDR2 YFSETQ. The length of the CDR3 is 14 residues. The CDR3 DNA is TGCGCCAGCAGCTTTGGCGGGAGGAGCAATGAGCAGTTCTTC. Protein: CASSFGGRSNEQFF.

This clonotype was seen a few times. For the CDR3, the DNA is TGCGCCAGCAGCTTGTCGACAACTAATGAAAAACTGTTTTTT. The encoded protein is CASSLSTTNEKLFF. The rearrangement joins TRBV5-1 to TRBJ1-4; D gene uncertain. Per the germline V gene, CDR1 is SGHRS and CDR2 is YFSETQ. Trimming cost V 1 base and J 0 bases, with 4 bases left between them. This CDR3 contains 14 residues.

This clonotype was seen a handful of times. This rearrangement joins TRBV29-1 to TRBJ2-1, with 11 bases identical to TRBD2. This CDR3 has 14 amino acids. V dropped 6 bases and J dropped 4; count of bases not matched to a gene: 5. Germline CDR1 is SQVTM and CDR2 is ANQGSEA. The DNA for the CDR3 is TGCAGCGTCCTGGGGACTAGCGGATACAATGAGCAGTTCTTC. Its protein is CSVLGTSGYNEQFF.

This chain joins TRBV4-2 and TRBJ1-3, with unresolved D. V was cut by 0 bases and J by 0 bases, with 15 bases left in between. This CDR3 contains 18 residues. Germline V gene sequence: CDR1 LGHNA, CDR2 YNFKEQ. The CDR3 here is CASSQDLGIGGSGNTIYF. The CDR3, as DNA: TGTGCCAGCAGCCAAGATTTGGGGATTGGAGGCTCTGGAAACACCATATATTTT.

CDR3 coding DNA: TGCAGCGGGACAGGCCATCTAACTGAAGCTTTCTTT. This translates into CSGTGHLTEAFF. The chain uses TRBV29-1 and TRBJ1-1; 7 nucleotides match TRBD1. Germline trimming cut 7 bases from V and 5 bases from J; bases unmatched to any gene: 7. The CDR3 sequence is 12 residues long. Germline loops: CDR1 SQVTM, CDR2 ANQGSEA.

There are many counts of this clonotype. The junction and the germline gene differ at one end; a read error may be behind it. CDR3 DNA: TGTGCCAGCAGTTTAAGCGGGAACACCGGGGAGCTGTTTTTT. Translation: CASSLSGNTGELFF. The chain joins TRBV5-1 to TRBJ2-2; a weak D match, TRBD2 (5 bases). The CDR3 is made up of 14 amino acids. Germline assignment: CDR1 SGHRS and CDR2 YFSETQ.

V gene TRBV7-3 combines with J gene TRBJ2-1; 13 positions agree with TRBD2. The CDR3 extends over 15 amino acids. V dropped 5 bases and J dropped 12; count of bases not matched to a gene: 10. Looked up from germline, CDR1 is SGHTA and CDR2 is FQGTGA. CDR3: CASSPAELAGGPQFF. The CDR3 bases are TGTGCCAGCAGCCCTGCGGAACTAGCGGGAGGGCCGCAGTTCTTC.

This clonotype was counted many times. This chain links TRBV5-1 with TRBJ2-1, with D perhaps TRBD2 (5 bases). The germline gives CDR1 SGHRS, CDR2 YFSETQ. This CDR3 region has 15 residues. Trimming took 1 base from V and 1 from J, leaving 9 bases between them. The CDR3 loop reads CASSLQRSSYNEQFF. In DNA, the CDR3 is TGCGCCAGCAGCTTGCAGCGGAGTTCCTACAATGAGCAGTTCTTC.

The chain uses TRBV5-1 and TRBJ2-1, with a tentative D call TRBD1 (6 bases). Between the trimmed V and J ends, which lost 2 bases and 8 bases, there was a span of 20 bases. CDR3 length equals 16 residues. In germline, CDR1 is SGHRS, CDR2 YFSETQ. CDR3 protein: CASSLQFSGARDEQFF. For the CDR3, the DNA is TGCGCCAGCAGCTTACAATTTTCAGGGGCAAGGGATGAGCAGTTCTTC. Full variable domain (missing parts from reference TRBV5-1 and TRBJ2-1): KAGVTQTPRYLIKTRGQQVTLSCSPISGHRSVSWYQQTPGQGLQFLFEYFSETQRNKGNFPGRFSGRQFSNSRSEMNVSTLELGDSALYLCASSLQFSGARDEQFFGPGTRLTVL.

This clonotype was detected only a few times. The genes are TRBV6-6 and TRBJ2-7; D unresolved. CDR3 length: 13 residues. Per the germline V gene, CDR1 is MNHNY and CDR2 is SVGAGI (reference sequence). V lost 2 bases and J 4 bases, leaving 9 bases between the germline ends. CDR3 loop: CASSYRAEYEQYV. In DNA, the CDR3 is TGTGCCAGCAGTTACCGGGCTGAGTACGAGCAGTACGTC.

The chain has TRBV9 and TRBJ2-1, with no clear D. The CDR3 consists of 15 residues. Trimming removed 0 bases at V and 3 bases at J, with 10 bases between. The germline V gene has CDR1 SGDLS and CDR2 YYNGEE. The CDR3 DNA reads TGTGCCAGCAGCGTAGGGGGTCCGGGCTACAATGAGCAGTTCTTC. Its protein is CASSVGGPGYNEQFF.

This clonotype was recorded a few times. J is TRBJ1-5 and V is TRBV28, with TRBD1 matching over 10 bases. CDR3 length equals 16 residues. Germline values: CDR1 MDHEN, CDR2 SYDVKM. Trimming removed 4 bases from V and 5 bases from J; junction bases left unmatched: 8. The DNA of the CDR3 is TGTGCCAGCAGTTCCGCTGGACAGGGGGGTCATCAGCCCCAGCATTTT. Encoded protein: CASSSAGQGGHQPQHF. The full variable domain, rest sourced from reference TRBV28 and TRBJ1-5, is DVKVTQSSRYLVKRTGEKVFLECVQDMDHENMFWYRQDPGLGLRLIYFSYDVKMKEKGDIPEGYSVSREKKERFSLILESASTNQTSMYLCASSSAGQGGHQPQHFGDGTRLSIL.

This clonotype was counted only a few times. The chain links TRBV12-3 or TRBV12-4 to TRBJ2-1; TRBD2 matches at 12 bases. This CDR3 has 14 amino acids. V dropped 8 bases and J dropped 4; count of bases not matched to a gene: 3. CDR3 amino acids: CASQLAGGYNEQFF. CDR3 sequence (DNA): TGTGCCAGCCAACTAGCGGGGGGTTACAATGAGCAGTTCTTC.

This chain connects TRBV9 to TRBJ2-1; D may match TRBD1 or TRBD2 (6 bases each). Germline values: CDR1 SGDLS, CDR2 YYNGEE. Trimming stripped 0 bases from V and 5 bases from J, with 15 bases between. The CDR3 loop spans 16 amino acids. The chain's CDR3 is CASSVAEGGYHNEQFF. In DNA form, the CDR3 reads TGTGCCAGCAGCGTAGCTGAGGGGGGCTATCACAATGAGCAGTTCTTC.

The V call is TRBV4-2, the J call TRBJ1-6; no firm D call. CDR3 length: 16 residues. V lost 0 bases and J 4 bases, leaving 10 bases between the germline ends. CDR1 LGHNA and CDR2 YNFKEQ come from the germline V gene. CDR3 loop: CASSQEFLDYNSPLHF. The CDR3 DNA is TGTGCCAGCAGCCAAGAATTTCTGGATTATAATTCACCCCTCCACTTT.

This chain joins TRBV20-1 and TRBJ2-3; D is perhaps TRBD1 (6 bases). V lost 3 bases and J lost 6, with 16 bases in between. CDR1 and CDR2 from the germline V gene are DFQATT and SNEGSKA (reference sequence). This CDR3 contains 14 residues. The CDR3 region is CSASMGAKGDTQYF. The CDR3 coding sequence is TGCAGTGCTAGCATGGGGGCCAAAGGGGATACGCAGTATTTT.

This clonotype was detected only a few times. One end of the junction is discordant with germline, which a read error may explain. The chain has TRBV20-1 and TRBJ1-4; no clear D gene. This CDR3 contains 13 residues. CDR1 DFQATT and CDR2 SNEGSKA come from the germline V gene (reference sequence). The CDR3 sequence is CSAREGSNEKLFF. Written as DNA, the CDR3 is TGCAGTGCTCGAGAGGGTAGTAATGAAAAACTGTTTTTT.

The CDR3, as DNA: TGCGCCAGCAGCCCTCGGACGGACTATGGCTACACCTTC. Amino acid sequence: CASSPRTDYGYTF. J is TRBJ1-2 and V is TRBV5-1; D gene unclear. Looked up from germline, CDR1 is SGHRS and CDR2 is YFSETQ. Trimming stripped 4 bases from V and 3 bases from J, with 10 bases between. The CDR3 consists of 13 residues. Drawing the rest from reference TRBV5-1 and TRBJ1-2, the complete variable domain is KAGVTQTPRYLIKTRGQQVTLSCSPISGHRSVSWYQQTPGQGLQFLFEYFSETQRNKGNFPGRFSGRQFSNSRSEMNVSTLELGDSALYLCASSPRTDYGYTFGSGTRLTVV.

This clonotype was counted only a few times. The V gene is TRBV9, the J gene TRBJ2-2, with 8 bases aligning to TRBD2. J gave up 5 bases and V 0 bases, and 6 bases lay outside the gene matches. The germline V gene has CDR1 SGDLS and CDR2 YYNGEE. This CDR3 contains 16 residues. Written as DNA, the CDR3 is TGTGCCAGCAGCGTAGCTTCAGCGGGAGTAACCGGGGAGCTGTTTTTT. It specifies CASSVASAGVTGELFF.

J is TRBJ2-1 and V is TRBV4-2; D assignment may be TRBD1 or TRBD2 (5 bases each). V was clipped by 6 bases and J by 6 bases, with 15 bases between them. Germline loops: CDR1 LGHNA, CDR2 YNFKEQ. The CDR3 sequence is 14 residues long. This chain's CDR3 is CASSAGTGINEQFF. The CDR3 DNA reads as TGTGCCAGCAGTGCCGGGACGGGGATCAATGAGCAGTTCTTC.

At least ten counts were recorded for this clonotype. This chain's CDR3 is CASSLVPDRGSDIQYF. The DNA for the CDR3 is TGCGCCAGCAGCTTGGTCCCGGACAGGGGGTCTGACATTCAGTACTTC. The chain couples TRBV5-1 to TRBJ2-4, with TRBD1 identical over 10 bases. This CDR3 comprises 16 residues. Unmatched junction bases numbered 8, after V lost 0 bases and J lost 8 bases. Germline V gives CDR1 SGHRS, CDR2 YFSETQ.

This clonotype turned up a few times. V and J are TRBV5-1 and TRBJ2-2; 11 bases agree with TRBD2. This CDR3 has 16 amino acids. Germline loops: CDR1 SGHRS, CDR2 YFSETQ. With 3 bases clipped from V and 5 bases from J, the junction kept 6 bases outside the gene matches. CDR3 region: CASSSTGTSGTGELFF. The CDR3 DNA follows: TGCGCCAGCAGCTCTACCGGGACTAGCGGAACCGGGGAGCTGTTTTTT.

This clonotype has more than one count but fewer than ten. The chain joins TRBV27 to TRBJ2-2, with 12 bases aligning to TRBD2. This CDR3 spans 17 amino acids. V was pared by 2 bases and J by 7 bases, with 8 bases of the junction left unmatched. Looked up from germline, CDR1 is MNHEY and CDR2 is SMNVEV (reference sequence). CDR3 amino acids: CASSLPSLAGGIGELFF. The DNA of the CDR3 is TGTGCCAGCAGTTTACCCTCACTAGCGGGAGGCATCGGGGAGCTGTTTTTT.